This T cell receptor (beta chain) was documented in a study of regulatory T cells in long-lasting Graves disease. Study-wide results and caveats: Owing to a sample size that was small, accuracy may have been reduced.

Many counts were recorded for this clonotype. Its target is not known. Regarding time point: persistent/refractory GD, antithyroid drugs over 5 years with positive TRAb. PBMC RNA served as the TCR library source. To make TCR beta libraries, researchers used iRepertoire HTBI primers and Arm-PCR of CDR3 regions. TCRdb reprocessed the multiplex PCR reads with MiXCR, giving one entry per CDR3 protein. Found here are about 430,000 distinct CDR3 sequences, 20% to 25% of them singletons; the top ten hold approximately 15%. The CDR3 is 15 residues long. After removal of 5 bases from V and 5 bases from J, the junction contained 5 bases not matched to a gene.

This clonotype was sampled from a female donor with Graves disease. V gene TRBV12-3 or TRBV12-4 combines with J gene TRBJ2-5; TRBD2 aligns across 13 bases. Sequencing used peripheral blood mononuclear cells (PBMCs), obtained when the disease was refractory, from a patient treated with antithyroid drugs. The CDR3 reads CASSTSGRARETQYF. The CDR3 DNA sequence: TGTGCCAGCAGTACTAGCGGGAGGGCGCGGGAGACCCAGTACTTC.